This TCR beta chain was captured by sequencing in a study of shared clonotypes between healthy human individuals. Across the study: Three plates each covered CD4 naive and memory; CD8 naive two, CD8 memory one.

V was pared by 0 bases and J by 5 bases, with 6 bases of the junction left unmatched. Germline assignment: CDR1 ENHRY and CDR2 SYGVKD. CDR3 size: 15 residues. TCRdb's table, derived via immunoSEQ multiplex PCR, lists solely in-frame clones and lacks some. This table has roughly 2.2 million clones, over 90% appearing once. The sequence was obtained from a man younger than 35 in good health. Some clones in this sample may be carry-over from other donors' samples. This chain links TRBV10-3 with TRBJ2-5, with 7 nucleotides matching TRBD2. Sequencing input: naive CD4+ T cells from PBMCs. Subset denoted: CD45RA+ positively selected. The CDR3 here is CAISESGGRLETQYF. The CDR3, as DNA: TGTGCCATCAGTGAGTCGGGCGGGAGATTGGAGACCCAGTACTTC.